This is a list of T cell receptor beta chains from one sample in a study of beta chain features in type 1 diabetes. TCRdb's copy holds only in-frame clones and misses some; the assay was immunoSEQ multiplex PCR. Among 300,000 to 350,000 clones listed, around 9.7% were seen once. Sample: central memory CD4+ T cells from blood. These receptors were obtained from a man aged 25 to 40 with type 1 diabetes. Each CDR3 is given with its conserved first and last residue. The order of the fields is CDR3 length, clone size, D gene, J gene, V gene, CDR3 protein, CDR3 DNA. D genes are given only for firm matches. Only part of the rows carry a size: once, few, many, or a class if the clone is expanded.

>13|NA|NA|TRBJ1-5|TRBV4-3
CASSQDYSQPQHF
TGCGCCAGCAGCCAAGATTATTCCCAGCCCCAGCATTTT
>16|NA|NA|TRBJ2-3|TRBV5-4
CASGPYAASFTDTQYF
TGTGCCAGCGGCCCTTACGCCGCATCGTTCACAGATACGCAGTATTTT
>15|few|TRBD1|TRBJ2-4|TRBV6-5
CASSTGTGAKNIQYF
TGTGCCAGCAGTACCGGGACAGGGGCCAAAAACATTCAGTACTTC
>16|NA|TRBD1|TRBJ1-2|TRBV7-9
CASSSSKPQGAGGYTF
TGTGCCAGCAGTTCGTCCAAGCCACAGGGGGCAGGTGGCTACACCTTC
>14|NA|NA|TRBJ2-2|TRBV18
CASSPDRNTGELFF
TGTGCCAGCTCACCTGACAGGAACACCGGGGAGCTGTTTTTT
>15|few|NA|TRBJ2-3|TRBV11-2
CASSLYQISTDTQYF
TGTGCCAGCAGCTTATACCAGATCAGCACAGATACGCAGTATTTT
>17|few|TRBD1|TRBJ1-5|TRBV4-1
CASSQDLYRGLNQPQHF
TGCGCCAGCAGCCAAGACCTCTACAGGGGTCTGAATCAGCCCCAGCATTTT
>15|NA|TRBD1|TRBJ1-2|TRBV7-9
CASSFPGTGNYGYTF
TGTGCCAGCAGCTTTCCCGGGACAGGGAACTATGGCTACACCTTC
>13|NA|NA|TRBJ2-1|TRBV7-2
CASSLGSGDEQFF
TGTGCCAGCAGCTTAGGGTCCGGGGATGAGCAGTTCTTC
>14|NA|NA|TRBJ1-1|TRBV4-2
CASSQDMPGTEAFF
TGTGCCAGCAGCCAGGATATGCCCGGGACTGAAGCTTTCTTT
>16|many|TRBD1|TRBJ1-5|TRBV28
CASSSGTGVWNQPQHF
TGTGCCAGCAGCTCCGGGACAGGGGTTTGGAATCAGCCCCAGCATTTT
>12|NA|NA|TRBJ1-2|TRBV11-2
CASSHLRYGYTF
TGTGCCAGCAGCCATTTACGGTATGGCTACACCTTC
>15|NA|NA|TRBJ2-3|TRBV5-1
CASSLAGGATDTQYF
TGCGCCAGCAGCTTGGCGGGGGGCGCCACAGATACGCAGTATTTT
>13|few|NA|TRBJ2-5|TRBV18
CASSPNSHETQYF
TGTGCCAGCTCACCGAATAGTCACGAGACCCAGTACTTC
>15|NA|NA|TRBJ1-6|TRBV18
CASSPGQGENSPLHF
TGTGCCAGCTCACCGGGCCAGGGAGAGAATTCACCCCTCCACTTT
>14|many|TRBD1|TRBJ1-2|TRBV2
CAQASGTENYGYTF
TGTGCCCAGGCATCAGGGACAGAAAACTATGGCTACACCTTC
>17|few|NA|TRBJ2-1|TRBV11-2
CASSSSLGGIVRNEQFF
TGTGCCAGCAGTTCCAGCCTGGGTGGGATCGTACGAAATGAGCAGTTCTTC
>15|few|NA|TRBJ1-5|TRBV7-2
CASSLDNRAGGPQHF
TGTGCCAGCAGCTTAGACAACCGGGCCGGAGGTCCCCAGCATTTT
>16|few|TRBD2|TRBJ2-7|TRBV7-2
CASSLGWTSGSYEQYF
TGTGCCAGCAGCTTAGGATGGACTAGCGGATCCTACGAGCAGTACTTC
>15|NA|NA|TRBJ1-6|TRBV7-2
CASSSGSYGNSPLHF
TGTGCCAGCAGCTCAGGTTCTTATGGGAATTCACCCCTCCACTTT
>14|NA|TRBD2|TRBJ2-7|TRBV6-5
CASSSVAGGYEQYF
TGTGCCAGCAGTTCTGTAGCGGGGGGCTACGAGCAGTACTTC
>11|few|NA|TRBJ1-2|TRBV28
CASGDRYGYTF
TGTGCCAGCGGCGACAGGTATGGCTACACCTTC
>15|few|NA|TRBJ2-5|TRBV19
CASSMSGVLKETQYF
TGTGCCAGTAGTATGTCAGGGGTGTTAAAAGAGACCCAGTACTTC
>13|few|NA|TRBJ1-1|TRBV4-3
CASSQELGPEAFF
TGCGCCAGCAGCCAAGAGCTGGGTCCTGAAGCTTTCTTT
>16|many|TRBD1|TRBJ1-1|TRBV5-1
CASSLDRQGTNTEAFF
TGCGCCAGCAGCTTAGACCGACAGGGGACGAACACTGAAGCTTTCTTT
>14|NA|NA|TRBJ1-1|TRBV13
CASSLPGTNTEAFF
TGCGCCAGCAGCCTCCCTGGGACGAACACTGAAGCTTTCTTT
>12|NA|TRBD1|TRBJ2-6|TRBV6-6
CARDRGRSVLTF
TGTGCCAGAGACAGGGGTAGAAGCGTCCTGACTTTC
>15|NA|TRBD1|TRBJ1-4|TRBV5-1
CASSLSGQGGEKLFF
TGCGCCAGCAGCTTGTCGGGACAGGGAGGTGAAAAACTGTTTTTT
>15|few|TRBD2|TRBJ2-3|TRBV7-9
CASSFSGGAPDTQYF
TGTGCCAGCAGTTTTAGCGGGGGGGCCCCAGATACGCAGTATTTT
>12|many|NA|TRBJ1-2|TRBV7-2
CASSLESTQYTF
TGTGCCAGCAGCTTAGAGAGCACCCAGTACACCTTC
>14|NA|NA|TRBJ2-3|TRBV7-2
CASSLAGSTDTQYF
TGTGCCAGCAGCTTAGCCGGAAGCACAGATACGCAGTATTTT
>12|few|NA|TRBJ2-1|TRBV29-1
CSVEWGTREQFF
TGCAGCGTTGAGTGGGGCACCAGAGAGCAGTTCTTC
>15|few|NA|TRBJ1-5|TRBV6-5
CASSYGQTSNQPQHF
TGTGCCAGCAGTTACGGGCAGACTAGCAATCAGCCCCAGCATTTT
>15|few|TRBD2|TRBJ2-5|TRBV30
CAWSGTSGAQETQYF
TGTGCCTGGAGTGGTACTAGCGGGGCCCAAGAGACCCAGTACTTC
>14|few|TRBD2|TRBJ2-2|TRBV9
CASNPQAGREELFF
TGTGCCAGCAACCCTCAGGCGGGGAGGGAGGAGCTGTTTTTT
>13|few|NA|TRBJ1-5|TRBV19
CASSMGTSQPQHF
TGTGCCAGTAGTATGGGTACAAGTCAGCCCCAGCATTTT
>14|NA|TRBD2|TRBJ2-5|TRBV4-3
CASSQGTSGETQYF
TGCGCCAGCAGCCAAGGGACTAGCGGAGAGACCCAGTACTTC
>12|once|NA|TRBJ2-2|TRBV6-1
CASTRLTGELFF
TGTGCCAGCACCCGGTTAACCGGGGAGCTGTTTTTT
>12|NA|NA|TRBJ2-3|TRBV5-6
CASSLLLRTQYF
TGTGCCAGCAGCTTGCTACTCCGTACGCAGTATTTT
>17|many|NA|TRBJ2-3|TRBV14
CASSQVRAGALTDTQYF
TGTGCCAGCAGCCAAGTTCGGGCGGGGGCTTTAACAGATACGCAGTATTTT
>15|NA|NA|TRBJ1-1|TRBV28
CASSLTPGVGTEAFF
TGTGCCAGCAGTTTAACCCCCGGGGTGGGCACTGAAGCTTTCTTT
>12|few|NA|TRBJ1-5|TRBV28
CATKRNNQPQHF
TGTGCCACCAAAAGAAACAATCAGCCCCAGCATTTT
>11|few|TRBD1|TRBJ2-4|TRBV29-1
CSVLTGGVQYF
TGCAGCGTTCTGACAGGGGGGGTTCAGTACTTC
>11|many|NA|TRBJ2-5|TRBV7-2
CASSLAGTQYF
TGTGCCAGCAGCTTAGCGGGGACCCAGTACTTC
>14|NA|NA|TRBJ2-7|TRBV30
CAWSMLGGRNEQYF
TGTGCCTGGAGTATGCTTGGGGGCCGGAACGAGCAGTACTTC
>14|few|NA|TRBJ1-2|TRBV2
CASSRRQTNYGYTF
TGTGCCAGCAGTCGACGGCAGACTAACTATGGCTACACCTTC
>12|few|NA|TRBJ2-2|TRBV19
CASRQWTGELFF
TGTGCCAGTAGACAATGGACCGGGGAGCTGTTTTTT
>14|few|NA|TRBJ2-5|TRBV7-2
CASSLEYGQETQYF
TGTGCCAGCAGCTTAGAATATGGCCAAGAGACCCAGTACTTC
>11|NA|NA|TRBJ1-1|TRBV6-1
CASSGMGEAFF
TGTGCCAGCAGTGGAATGGGGGAAGCTTTCTTT
>13|NA|NA|TRBJ2-5|TRBV5-1
CASFEVDQETQYF
TGCGCCAGCTTTGAGGTTGACCAAGAGACCCAGTACTTC
>14|few|NA|TRBJ1-5|TRBV4-3
CASSQDGRNQPQHF
TGCGCCAGCAGCCAAGATGGGAGGAATCAGCCCCAGCATTTT
>11|few|NA|TRBJ2-1|TRBV6-5
CASSYNGEQFF
TGTGCCAGCAGTTACAATGGGGAGCAGTTCTTC
>20|NA|TRBD2|TRBJ2-3|TRBV4-3
CASSPRGYAGGPLSTDTQYF
TGCGCCAGCAGCCCGCGGGGCTATGCGGGGGGGCCCCTGAGCACAGATACGCAGTATTTT
>14|NA|NA|TRBJ1-5|TRBV10-3
CAISEGPSNQPQHF
TGTGCCATCAGTGAAGGACCGAGCAATCAGCCCCAGCATTTT